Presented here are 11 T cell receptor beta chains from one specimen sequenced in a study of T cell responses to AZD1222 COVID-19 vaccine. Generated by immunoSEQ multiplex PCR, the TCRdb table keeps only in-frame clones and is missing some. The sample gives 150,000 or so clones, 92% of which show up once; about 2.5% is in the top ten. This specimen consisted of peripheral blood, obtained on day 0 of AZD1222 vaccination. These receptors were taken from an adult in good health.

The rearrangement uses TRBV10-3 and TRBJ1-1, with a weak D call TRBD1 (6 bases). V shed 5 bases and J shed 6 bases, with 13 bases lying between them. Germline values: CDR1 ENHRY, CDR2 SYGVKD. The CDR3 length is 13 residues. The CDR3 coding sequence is TGTGCCATCAGTTCAAGGGGGGGCCCTGAAGCTTTCTTT. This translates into CAISSRGGPEAFF.

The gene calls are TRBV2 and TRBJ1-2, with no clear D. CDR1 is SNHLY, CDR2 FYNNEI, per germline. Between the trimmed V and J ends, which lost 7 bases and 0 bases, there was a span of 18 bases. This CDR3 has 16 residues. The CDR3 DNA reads TGTGCCAGCATCCAAGAGCCGCTAACCTCTAACTATGGCTACACCTTC. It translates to CASIQEPLTSNYGYTF. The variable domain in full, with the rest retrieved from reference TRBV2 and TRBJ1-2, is EPEVTQTPSHQVTQMGQEVILRCVPISNHLYFYWYRQILGQKVEFLVSFYNNEISEKSEIFDDQFSVERPDGSNFTLKIRSTKLEDSAMYFCASIQEPLTSNYGYTFGSGTRLTVV.

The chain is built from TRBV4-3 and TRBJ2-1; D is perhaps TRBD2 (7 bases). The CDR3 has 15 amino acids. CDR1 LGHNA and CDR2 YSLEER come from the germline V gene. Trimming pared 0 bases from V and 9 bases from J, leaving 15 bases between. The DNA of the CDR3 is TGCGCCAGCAGCCAAGAGCCGGGGGGCGGGGGTGAGCAGTTCTTC. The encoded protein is CASSQEPGGGGEQFF.

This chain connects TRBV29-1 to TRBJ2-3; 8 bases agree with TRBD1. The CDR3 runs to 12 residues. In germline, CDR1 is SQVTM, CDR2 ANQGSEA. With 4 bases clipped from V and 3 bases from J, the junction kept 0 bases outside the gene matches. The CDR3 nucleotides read TGCAGCGTTGGACAGGGGACAGATACGCAGTATTTT. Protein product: CSVGQGTDTQYF.

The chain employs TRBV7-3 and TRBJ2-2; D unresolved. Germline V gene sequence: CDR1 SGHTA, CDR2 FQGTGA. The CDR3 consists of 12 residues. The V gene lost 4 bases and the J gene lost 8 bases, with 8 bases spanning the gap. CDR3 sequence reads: CASSSGRGELFF. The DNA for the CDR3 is TGTGCCAGCAGCTCCGGTCGGGGGGAGCTGTTTTTT.

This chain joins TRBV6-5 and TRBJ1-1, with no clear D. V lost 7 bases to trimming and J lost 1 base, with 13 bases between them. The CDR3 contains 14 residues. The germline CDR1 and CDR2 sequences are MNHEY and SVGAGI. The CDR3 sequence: CASKLQSGNTEAFF. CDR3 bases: TGTGCCAGCAAGTTGCAGAGTGGGAACACTGAAGCTTTCTTT.

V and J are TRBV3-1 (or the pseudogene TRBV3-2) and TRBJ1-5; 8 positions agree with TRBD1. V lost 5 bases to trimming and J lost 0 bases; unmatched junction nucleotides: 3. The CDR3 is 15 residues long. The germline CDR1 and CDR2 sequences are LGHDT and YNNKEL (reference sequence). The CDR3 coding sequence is TGTGCCAGCAGCAGGGGGACAGGTAGCAATCAGCCCCAGCATTTT. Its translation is CASSRGTGSNQPQHF.

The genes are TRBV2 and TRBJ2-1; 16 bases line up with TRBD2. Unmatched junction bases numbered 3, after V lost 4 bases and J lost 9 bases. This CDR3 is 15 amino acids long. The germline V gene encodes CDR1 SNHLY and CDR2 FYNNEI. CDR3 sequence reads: CASSAGLAGGIEQFF. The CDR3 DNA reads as TGTGCCAGCAGTGCGGGACTAGCGGGAGGGATTGAGCAGTTCTTC.

The CDR3 is CATQQGSNQPQHF. The CDR3 region has the DNA TGTGCCACCCAACAGGGAAGCAATCAGCCCCAGCATTTT. The chain joins TRBV2 to TRBJ1-5, with a weak D call TRBD1 (6 bases). Between the trimmed V and J ends, which lost 10 bases and 1 base, there was a span of 11 bases. This CDR3 has 13 amino acids. Germline loops: CDR1 SNHLY, CDR2 FYNNEI.

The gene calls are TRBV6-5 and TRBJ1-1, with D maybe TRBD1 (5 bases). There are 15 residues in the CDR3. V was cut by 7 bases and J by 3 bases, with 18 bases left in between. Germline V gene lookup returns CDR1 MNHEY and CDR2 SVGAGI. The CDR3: CASTPLAGLYTEAFF. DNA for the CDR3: TGTGCCAGCACTCCCCTCGCAGGGCTTTACACTGAAGCTTTCTTT.

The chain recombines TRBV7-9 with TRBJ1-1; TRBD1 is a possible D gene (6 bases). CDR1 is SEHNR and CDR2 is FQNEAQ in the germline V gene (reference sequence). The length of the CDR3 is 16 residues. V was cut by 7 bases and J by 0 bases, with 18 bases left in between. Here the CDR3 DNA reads TGTGCCAGCACCATGGGAAGGGGACACATGAACACTGAAGCTTTCTTT. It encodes CASTMGRGHMNTEAFF.